The source of this TCR beta chain is a study of Graves' ophthalmopathy and Graves' hyperthyroidism. Study-wide findings and caveats: Using 13 signatures, a model distinguished ophthalmopathy from stable hyperthyroidism, reaching 85% to 90% sensitivity and 81.08% specificity. Blood was where most expanded thyroid clonotypes above 0.001 frequency also turned up.

Trimming removed 2 bases from V and 6 bases from J; junction bases left unmatched: 11. Germline CDR1 LGHNT, CDR2 FRNRAP. The length of the CDR3 is 16 residues. Using RNA transcripts, the TCR beta CDR3 regions were amplified. Second-round multiplex PCR came after a first-round RT-PCR that employed HTBI primers. MiXCR, run by TCRdb on the multiplex PCR reads, gives a single entry per CDR3 protein. The sample consists of roughly 400,000 distinct CDR3 sequences, 18% of them appearing once. With a duration under 3 months, ophthalmopathy in the donors showed moderate-to-severe activity, CAS ≥3 and NOSPECS ≥4. It was on clinical symptoms, serum thyroxine, TRAb, thyroid ultrasound and orbital computed tomography that diagnosis relied. This clonotype has a count of ten or more. Antigen unknown.

Sequenced: peripheral blood. The chain joins TRBV12-5 to TRBJ1-2, with 8 bases identical to TRBD1. The clonotype originates from a woman aged 18 to 35 with Graves' ophthalmopathy. CDR3 amino acids: CASGLTPDGQGDGYTF. As DNA, the CDR3 is TGTGCTAGTGGTTTGACTCCCGACGGACAGGGAGATGGCTACACCTTC.